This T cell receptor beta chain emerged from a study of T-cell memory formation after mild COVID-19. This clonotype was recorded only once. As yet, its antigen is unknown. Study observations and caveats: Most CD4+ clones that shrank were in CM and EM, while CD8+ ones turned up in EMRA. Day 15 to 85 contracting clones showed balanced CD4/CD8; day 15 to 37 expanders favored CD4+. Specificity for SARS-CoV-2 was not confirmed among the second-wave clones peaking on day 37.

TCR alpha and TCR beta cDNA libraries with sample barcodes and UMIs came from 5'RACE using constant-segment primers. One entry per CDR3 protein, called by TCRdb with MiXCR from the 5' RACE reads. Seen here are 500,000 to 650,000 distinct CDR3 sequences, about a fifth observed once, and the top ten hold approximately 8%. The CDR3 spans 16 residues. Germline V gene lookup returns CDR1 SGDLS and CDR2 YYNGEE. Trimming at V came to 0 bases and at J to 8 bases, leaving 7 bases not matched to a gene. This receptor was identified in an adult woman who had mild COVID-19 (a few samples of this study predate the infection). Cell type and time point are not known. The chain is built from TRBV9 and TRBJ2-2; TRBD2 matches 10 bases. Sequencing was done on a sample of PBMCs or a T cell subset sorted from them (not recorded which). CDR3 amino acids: CASSVESGRAAGELFF. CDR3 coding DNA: TGTGCCAGCAGCGTAGAGAGCGGGAGGGCCGCTGGGGAGCTGTTTTTT. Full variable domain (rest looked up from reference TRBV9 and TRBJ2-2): DSGVTQTPKHLITATGQRVTLRCSPRSGDLSVYWYQQSLDQGLQFLIQYYNGEERAKGNILERFSAQQFPDLHSELNLSSLELGDSALYFCASSVESGRAAGELFFGEGSRLTVL.